These 15 T cell receptor beta chains were sequenced from one sample in a study of T cell changes during pregnancy in multiple sclerosis. Data came from immunoSEQ multiplex PCR; TCRdb stores just in-frame clones and leaves some out. Of tens of thousands of clones in the sample, roughly 89% are singletons; the top ten hold 1.5% to 2.5%. The sample was peripheral blood, taken in the second trimester of pregnancy. Receptors were obtained from a female donor with multiple sclerosis, enrolled in a pregnancy study.

The rearrangement links TRBV11-2 to TRBJ1-5; the D gene is possibly TRBD1 (6 bases). The CDR3 totals 15 residues. CDR1 is SGHAT and CDR2 is FQNNGV in the germline V gene. Trimming stripped 5 bases from V and 5 bases from J, with 16 bases between. The CDR3 region has the DNA TGTGCCAGCAGCCCCCGCGCGGGGGCGGATCAGCCCCAGCATTTT. This gives the protein CASSPRAGADQPQHF.

The CDR3 loop is CASLGVLGGNYNEQFF. DNA for the CDR3: TGTGCCAGCTTGGGAGTTCTGGGGGGGAATTACAATGAGCAGTTCTTC. J is TRBJ2-1 and V is TRBV2, with TRBD2 identical over 7 bases. The CDR3 covers 16 residues. Trimming took 8 bases from V and 4 from J; bases not matched to a gene: 14. The germline V gene has CDR1 SNHLY and CDR2 FYNNEI.

The chain uses TRBV7-9 and TRBJ1-3, with 8 bases identical to TRBD1. The V gene's germline CDR1 is SEHNR and CDR2 FQNEAQ (reference sequence). V shed 1 base and J 2 bases; nucleotides not matched to a gene: 1. This CDR3 region has 15 residues. The CDR3 DNA reads TGTGCCAGCAGCTTAGACAGGGGGGCTGGAAACACCATATATTTT. Encoded protein: CASSLDRGAGNTIYF.

J is TRBJ2-3 and V is TRBV28; the match to TRBD2 covers 8 bases. Germline V gene lookup returns CDR1 MDHEN and CDR2 SYDVKM. The CDR3 runs 20 residues. J lost 2 bases, V lost 4 bases, and 20 bases had no gene match. CDR3 bases: TGTGCCAGCAGTTCACCCATACGGGGGGGACGGAGCGGTACCACAGATACGCAGTATTTT. Encoded protein: CASSSPIRGGRSGTTDTQYF.

The chain has TRBV10-3 and TRBJ1-2, with 9 bases fitting TRBD1. The V gene end was trimmed by 0 bases and the J gene end by 8 bases; junction bases not matched to a gene: 7. This CDR3 contains 15 residues. Germline V gene data show CDR1 as ENHRY and CDR2 as SYGVKD. This CDR3 reads CAISESRTGVGGYTF. CDR3 coding DNA: TGTGCCATCAGTGAGTCGCGGACAGGGGTGGGCGGCTACACCTTC.

The V gene is TRBV4-3, the J gene TRBJ1-5; tentative D call: TRBD1 (5 bases). This CDR3 is built from 15 residues. Germline CDR1 and CDR2: LGHNA and YSLEER. V was clipped by 0 bases and J by 6 bases, with 12 bases between them. CDR3 sequence: CASSQDFRGRQPQHF. In DNA, the CDR3 is TGCGCCAGCAGCCAAGATTTTAGGGGCCGTCAGCCCCAGCATTTT.

The chain joins TRBV6-6 to TRBJ1-5, with D unclear. The CDR3 covers 15 residues. Germline values: CDR1 MNHNY, CDR2 SVGAGI (reference sequence). V was pared by 6 bases and J by 3 bases, with 15 bases between. The CDR3 protein is CASSLGQRPNQPQHF. CDR3 DNA sequence: TGTGCCAGCAGCCTGGGCCAGAGACCCAATCAGCCCCAGCATTTT.

This CDR3 is CASSLNRQGSGFGYTF. The CDR3 DNA follows: TGTGCCAGCAGCTTGAACCGACAGGGGTCCGGATTTGGCTACACCTTC. The rearrangement joins TRBV7-2 to TRBJ1-2; 8 bases line up with TRBD1. The CDR3 spans 16 residues. With V trimmed by 3 bases and J by 7 bases, 13 bases remained unmatched. CDR1 is SGHTA, CDR2 FQGNSA, per germline.

This clone has only one observation. V usage is TRBV18 and J usage is TRBJ2-2; 9 nucleotides align to TRBD2. With V trimmed by 9 bases and J by 7 bases, 18 bases remained unmatched. This CDR3 is built from 17 residues. The germline V gene encodes CDR1 KGHSH and CDR2 LQKENI. The DNA of the CDR3 is TGTGCCAGTCCACTCCAGAACGGGACTAGCTTATTCGGGGAGCTGTTTTTT. It translates to CASPLQNGTSLFGELFF.

This clone was picked up a small number of times. This sample includes further DNA sequences coding for the same CDR3. This chain's CDR3 is CASSHGQGEGYGYTF. CDR3 DNA sequence: TGCGCCAGCAGCCATGGACAGGGGGAAGGGTATGGCTACACCTTC. The V call is TRBV4-1, the J call TRBJ1-2; TRBD1 matches 10 bases. V gave up 3 bases and J gave up 5 bases; unmatched junction bases: 6. CDR3 length equals 15 residues. CDR1 MGHRA and CDR2 YSYEKL come from the germline V gene.

The chain recombines TRBV27 with TRBJ1-4; 10 nucleotides line up with TRBD1. Trimming cost V 4 bases and J 4 bases; bases outside gene matches: 6. This CDR3 has 16 amino acids. Germline V gene sequence: CDR1 MNHEY, CDR2 SMNVEV (reference sequence). DNA of the CDR3: TGTGCCAGCAGTTCTGACAGGGGGCCTGATAATGAAAAACTGTTTTTT. Protein product: CASSSDRGPDNEKLFF.

The chain couples TRBV10-3 to TRBJ1-2; TRBD1 matches at 7 bases. CDR1 ENHRY and CDR2 SYGVKD come from the germline V gene. V lost 0 bases and J lost 0; bases outside the gene matches: 16. The CDR3 has 20 residues. CDR3 in DNA: TGTGCCATCAGTGAGTCGAAATCGGCAGGGGGTAGAGAAGCTAACTATGGCTACACCTTC. The encoded protein is CAISESKSAGGREANYGYTF.

The V gene is TRBV28, the J gene TRBJ2-1, with D perhaps matching TRBD2 (6 bases). The V gene lost 6 bases and the J gene lost 0 bases, with 9 bases spanning the gap. From germline, CDR1 is MDHEN and CDR2 SYDVKM. This CDR3 contains 14 residues. CDR3 nucleotides: TGTGCCAGCAGGCGGGGTAGCTCCTACAATGAGCAGTTCTTC. Its protein product is CASRRGSSYNEQFF.

This clone turned up a few times. The chain carries TRBV7-9 and TRBJ1-2, with D perhaps TRBD1 (6 bases). Trimming pared 2 bases from V and 7 bases from J, leaving 11 bases between. The CDR3 is 13 residues long. Per germline, CDR1 SEHNR and CDR2 FQNEAQ (reference sequence). The CDR3 region has the DNA TGTGCCAGCAGCTTACCCCAGGGGACTGGCTACACCTTC. Protein sequence: CASSLPQGTGYTF.

The chain combines TRBV7-9 with TRBJ2-7, with D perhaps TRBD2 (6 bases). Looked up from germline, CDR1 is SEHNR and CDR2 is FQNEAQ (reference sequence). This CDR3 is 14 amino acids long. V dropped 1 base and J dropped 2 bases, with 9 bases sitting between them. The CDR3 sequence is CASSLGGDAYEQYF. For the CDR3, the DNA is TGTGCCAGCAGCTTAGGGGGGGATGCCTACGAGCAGTACTTC.